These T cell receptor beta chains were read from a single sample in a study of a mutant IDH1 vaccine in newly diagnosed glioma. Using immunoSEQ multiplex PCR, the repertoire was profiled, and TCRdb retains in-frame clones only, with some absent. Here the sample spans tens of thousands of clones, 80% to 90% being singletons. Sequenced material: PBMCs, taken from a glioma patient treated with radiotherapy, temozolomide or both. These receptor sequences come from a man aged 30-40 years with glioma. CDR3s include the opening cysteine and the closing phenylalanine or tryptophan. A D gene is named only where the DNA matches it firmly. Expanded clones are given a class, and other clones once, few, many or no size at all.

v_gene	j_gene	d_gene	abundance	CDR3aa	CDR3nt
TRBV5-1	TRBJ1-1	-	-	CASSLEALAGVNTEAFF	TGCGCCAGCAGCTTGGAGGCTTTGGCTGGCGTTAACACTGAAGCTTTCTTT
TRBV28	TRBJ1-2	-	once	CASSLPDYGYTF	TGTGCCAGCAGTTTGCCAGACTATGGCTACACCTTC
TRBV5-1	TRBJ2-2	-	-	CASSLANTGELFF	TGCGCCAGCAGCTTGGCGAACACCGGGGAGCTGTTTTTT
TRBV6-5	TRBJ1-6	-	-	CASSPGTFLGLLHF	TGTGCCAGCAGCCCCGGGACCTTCTTAGGCCTCCTCCACTTT
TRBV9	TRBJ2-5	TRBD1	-	CASSARGRGETQYF	TGTGCCAGCAGTGCCAGGGGGCGAGGAGAGACCCAGTACTTC
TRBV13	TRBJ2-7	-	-	CASSLDRSSYEQYF	TGTGCCAGCAGCTTAGACAGGAGCTCCTACGAGCAGTACTTC
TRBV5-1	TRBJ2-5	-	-	CASSLEGHSQETQYF	TGCGCCAGCAGCTTGGAGGGGCACTCCCAAGAGACCCAGTACTTC
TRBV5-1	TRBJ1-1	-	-	CASSLAGQTEAFF	TGCGCCAGCAGCTTGGCCGGTCAGACTGAAGCTTTCTTT
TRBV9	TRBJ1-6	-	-	CASSVVGTYNSPLHF	TGTGCCAGCAGCGTAGTGGGAACATATAATTCACCCCTCCACTTT
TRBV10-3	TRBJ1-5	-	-	CAISESTSLSNQPQHF	TGTGCCATCAGTGAGTCGACGTCCCTCAGCAATCAGCCCCAGCATTTT
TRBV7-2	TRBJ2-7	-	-	CASSRGALSYEQYF	TGTGCCAGCAGCCGGGGGGCACTATCCTACGAGCAGTACTTC
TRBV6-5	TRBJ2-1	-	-	CASSYSGSSYNEQFF	TGTGCCAGCAGTTACTCGGGTTCCTCCTACAATGAGCAGTTCTTC
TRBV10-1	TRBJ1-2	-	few	CASSDTGTYGYTF	TGCGCCAGCAGTGATACAGGGACCTATGGCTACACCTTC
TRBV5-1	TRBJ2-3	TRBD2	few	CASSLGLAGSSTDTQYF	TGCGCCAGCAGCTTGGGGCTAGCGGGGTCCAGCACAGATACGCAGTATTTT
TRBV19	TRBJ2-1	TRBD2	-	CASNYLGGTYNEQFF	TGTGCCAGTAATTATCTGGGGGGGACCTACAATGAGCAGTTCTTC
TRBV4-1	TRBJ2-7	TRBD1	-	CASSHLKGQGKDEQYF	TGCGCCAGCAGCCACCTAAAGGGACAGGGAAAAGACGAGCAGTACTTC
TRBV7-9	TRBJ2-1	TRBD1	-	CASSSRDRGYNEQFF	TGTGCCAGCAGCTCCCGGGACAGGGGGTACAATGAGCAGTTCTTC
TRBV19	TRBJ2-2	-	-	CASSLGRGWNTGELFF	TGTGCCAGTAGTCTGGGAAGGGGATGGAACACCGGGGAGCTGTTTTTT
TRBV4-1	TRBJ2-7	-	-	CASRRGPGPTYEQYF	TGCGCCAGCAGACGAGGCCCAGGGCCCACCTACGAGCAGTACTTC
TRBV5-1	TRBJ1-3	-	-	CASSPGTAGNTIYF	TGCGCCAGCAGCCCTGGGACCGCCGGAAACACCATATATTTT
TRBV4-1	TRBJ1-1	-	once	CASSPHRYENTEAFF	TGCGCCAGCAGCCCGCATAGATATGAGAACACTGAAGCTTTCTTT
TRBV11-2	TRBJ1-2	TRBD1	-	CASSLGDSYGYTF	TGTGCCAGCAGCTTAGGGGACAGCTATGGCTACACCTTC
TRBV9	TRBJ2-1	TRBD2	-	CASSVLGGGLSYNEQFF	TGTGCCAGCAGCGTATTGGGCGGGGGGCTCTCCTACAATGAGCAGTTCTTC
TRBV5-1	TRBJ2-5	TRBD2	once	CASSRGGPETQYF	TGCGCCAGCAGCCGGGGGGGACCAGAGACCCAGTACTTC
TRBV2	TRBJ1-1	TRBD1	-	CASRRTGGGGTEAFF	TGTGCCAGCAGGAGGACAGGGGGCGGAGGGACTGAAGCTTTCTTT
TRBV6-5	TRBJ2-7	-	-	CASSEAPTQYF	TGTGCCAGCAGTGAGGCCCCTACGCAGTACTTC
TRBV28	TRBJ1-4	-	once	CASRTGLYEKLFF	TGTGCCAGCAGGACGGGACTGTATGAAAAACTGTTTTTT
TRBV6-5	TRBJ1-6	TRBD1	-	CASSTPPRGNSPLHF	TGTGCCAGCAGTACCCCCCCCAGGGGGAACTCACCCCTCCACTTT
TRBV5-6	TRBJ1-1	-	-	CASSYGDIRPFF	TGTGCCAGCAGCTACGGGGACATTCGACCTTTCTTT
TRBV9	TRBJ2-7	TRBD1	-	CASSPGQGSSYEQYF	TGTGCCAGCAGCCCTGGACAGGGCTCCTCCTACGAGCAGTACTTC
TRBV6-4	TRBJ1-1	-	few	CASSDRANTEAFF	TGTGCCAGCAGTGACAGGGCGAACACTGAAGCTTTCTTT
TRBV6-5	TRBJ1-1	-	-	CASSEGVENTEAFF	TGTGCCAGCAGTGAAGGTGTAGAGAACACTGAAGCTTTCTTT
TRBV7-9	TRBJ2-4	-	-	CASSFMGVENIQYF	TGTGCCAGCAGCTTTATGGGGGTAGAAAACATTCAGTACTTC
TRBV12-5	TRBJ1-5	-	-	CASGRGGSNNQPQHF	TGTGCTAGTGGGCGGGGAGGGTCGAACAATCAGCCCCAGCATTTT
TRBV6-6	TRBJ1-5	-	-	CASRRDTSNQPQHF	TGTGCCAGCAGGAGGGACACTAGCAATCAGCCCCAGCATTTT
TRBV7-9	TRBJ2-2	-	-	CASSTAKNTGELFF	TGTGCCAGCAGCACCGCTAAGAACACCGGGGAGCTGTTTTTT
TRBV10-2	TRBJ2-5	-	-	CASTLRPGRVETQYF	TGCGCCAGCACCCTCAGGCCGGGCAGGGTGGAGACCCAGTACTTC
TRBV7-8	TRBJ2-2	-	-	CASSLAGSGELFF	TGTGCCAGCAGCTTAGCTGGGTCCGGGGAGCTGTTTTTT
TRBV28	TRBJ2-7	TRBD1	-	CASRSYRDRGSYEQYF	TGTGCCAGCAGGTCCTACCGGGACAGGGGGTCCTACGAGCAGTACTTC
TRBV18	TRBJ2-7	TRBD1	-	CASSPGTGYEQYF	TGTGCCAGCTCACCAGGGACAGGGTACGAGCAGTACTTC
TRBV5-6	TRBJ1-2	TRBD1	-	CASSTYDRANGYTF	TGTGCCAGCAGCACGTACGACAGGGCAAATGGCTACACCTTC
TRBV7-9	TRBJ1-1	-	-	CASSKRRRRMNTEAFF	TGTGCCAGCAGCAAACGCCGGCGTCGGATGAACACTGAAGCTTTCTTT